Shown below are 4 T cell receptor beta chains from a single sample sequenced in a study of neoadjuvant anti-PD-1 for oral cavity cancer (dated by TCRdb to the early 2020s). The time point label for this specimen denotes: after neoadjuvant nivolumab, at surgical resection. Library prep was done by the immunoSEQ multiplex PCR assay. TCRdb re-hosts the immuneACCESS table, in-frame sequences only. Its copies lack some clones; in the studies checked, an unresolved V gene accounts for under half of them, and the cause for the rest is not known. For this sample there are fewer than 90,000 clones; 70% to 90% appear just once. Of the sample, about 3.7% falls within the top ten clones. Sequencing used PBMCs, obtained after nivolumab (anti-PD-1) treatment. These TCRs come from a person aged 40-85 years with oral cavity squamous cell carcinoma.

The CDR3, as DNA: TGTGCCAGCAAAACAACGGGGGCTGGCAATCAGCCCCAGCATTTT. Protein product: CASKTTGAGNQPQHF. The gene calls are TRBV27 and TRBJ1-5; a possible D gene is TRBD1 (6 bases). CDR3 length equals 15 residues. V lost 7 bases, J lost 2 bases, and 15 bases lay in between. Germline lookup yields CDR1 MNHEY and CDR2 SMNVEV (reference sequence).

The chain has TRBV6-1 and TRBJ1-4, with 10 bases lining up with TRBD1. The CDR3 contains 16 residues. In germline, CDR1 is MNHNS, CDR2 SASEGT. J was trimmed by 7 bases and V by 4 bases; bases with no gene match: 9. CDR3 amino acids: CASSVLSTGGSEKLFF. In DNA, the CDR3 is TGTGCCAGCAGTGTCTTGTCGACAGGGGGCAGTGAAAAACTGTTTTTT.

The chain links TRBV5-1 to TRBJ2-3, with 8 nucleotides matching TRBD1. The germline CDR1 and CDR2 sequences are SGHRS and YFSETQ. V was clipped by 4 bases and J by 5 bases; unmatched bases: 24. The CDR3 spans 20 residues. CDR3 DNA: TGCGCCAGCAGCACCGGACAGGGAGGCCTGGCGGAGCCCCTCGGAGATACGCAGTATTTT. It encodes CASSTGQGGLAEPLGDTQYF.

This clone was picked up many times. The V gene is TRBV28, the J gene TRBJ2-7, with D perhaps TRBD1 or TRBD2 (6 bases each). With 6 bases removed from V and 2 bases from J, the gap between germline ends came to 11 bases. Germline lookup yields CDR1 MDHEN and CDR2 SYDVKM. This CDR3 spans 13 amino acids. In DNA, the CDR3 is TGTGCCAGCAGGGGGGCTAGCGCCTACGAGCAGTACTTC. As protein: CASRGASAYEQYF.